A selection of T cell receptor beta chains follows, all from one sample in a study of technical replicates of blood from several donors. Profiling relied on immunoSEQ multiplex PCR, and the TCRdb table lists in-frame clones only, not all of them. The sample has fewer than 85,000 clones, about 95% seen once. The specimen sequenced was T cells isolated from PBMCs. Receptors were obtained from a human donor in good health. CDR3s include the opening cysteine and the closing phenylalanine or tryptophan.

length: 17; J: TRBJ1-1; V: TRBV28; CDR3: CASIPIRQIPAGSEAFF
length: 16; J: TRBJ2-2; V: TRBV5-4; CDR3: CASSPPSGVNTGELFF
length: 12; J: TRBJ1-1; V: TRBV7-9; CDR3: CASSSYGDEAFF
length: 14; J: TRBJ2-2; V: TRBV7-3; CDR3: CASSFIADTGELFF
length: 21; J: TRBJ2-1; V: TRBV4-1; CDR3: CASSQEKLRTSGGSSYNEQFF
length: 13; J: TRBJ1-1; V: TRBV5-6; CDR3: CASSASGGTEAFF
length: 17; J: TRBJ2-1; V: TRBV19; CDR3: CASSIDPTTARPNEQFF
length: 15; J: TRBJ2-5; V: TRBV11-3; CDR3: CASSLTGGTGETQYF
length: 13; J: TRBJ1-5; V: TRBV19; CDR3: CASNPTRGQPQHF
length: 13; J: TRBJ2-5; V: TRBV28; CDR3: CASRRGQKETQYF
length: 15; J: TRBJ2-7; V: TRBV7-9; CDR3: CASSWLAGRSYEQYF
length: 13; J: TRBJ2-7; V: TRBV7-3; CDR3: CASSPGTGFEQYF
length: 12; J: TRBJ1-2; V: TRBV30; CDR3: CASETSLGGYTF
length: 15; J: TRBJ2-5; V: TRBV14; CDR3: CASSAWTSGRETQYF
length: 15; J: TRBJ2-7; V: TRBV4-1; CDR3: CASSLRDRNSYEQYF
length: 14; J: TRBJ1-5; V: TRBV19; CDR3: CASRDRDTNQPQHF
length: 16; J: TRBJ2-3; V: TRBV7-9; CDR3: CASSFTSGAETHTQYF
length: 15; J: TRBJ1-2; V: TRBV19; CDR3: CASSPRTGADYGYTF
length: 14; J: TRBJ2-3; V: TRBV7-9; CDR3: CASSFGPAADTQYF
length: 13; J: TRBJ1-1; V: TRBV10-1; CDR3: CASSESGQPEAFF
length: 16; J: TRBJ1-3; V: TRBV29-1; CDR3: CSVEDRRRGAGNTIYF
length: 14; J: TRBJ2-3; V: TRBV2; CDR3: CASMWTASTDTQYF
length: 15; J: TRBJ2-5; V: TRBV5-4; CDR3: CASSLGRGSGETQYF
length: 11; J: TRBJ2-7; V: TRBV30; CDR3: CAWSAFYEQYF
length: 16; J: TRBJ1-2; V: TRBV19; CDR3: CASSPLLRQGRYGYTF
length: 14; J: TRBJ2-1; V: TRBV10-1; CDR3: CASSRDRFDNEQFF
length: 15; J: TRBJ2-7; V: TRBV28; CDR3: CASSLLQGRSYEQYF
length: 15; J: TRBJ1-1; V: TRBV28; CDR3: CASSQPGQGDTEAFF
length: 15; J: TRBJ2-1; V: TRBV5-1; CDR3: CASSRGGGSYNEQFF
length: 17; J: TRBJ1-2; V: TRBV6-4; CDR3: CASTGSFTGNPLDGYTF
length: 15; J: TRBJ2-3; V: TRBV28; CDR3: CASSPWDRDAVTQYF
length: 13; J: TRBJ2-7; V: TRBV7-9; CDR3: CASSPRQNYEQYF
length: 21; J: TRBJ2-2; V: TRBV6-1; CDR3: CASSEAIYTGTSGSGTGELFF
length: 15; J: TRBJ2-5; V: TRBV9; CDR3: CASSVDWYRKETQYF
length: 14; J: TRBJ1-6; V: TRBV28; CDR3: CASSLRGYNSPLHF
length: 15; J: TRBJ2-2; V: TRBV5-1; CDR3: CASSQDRAGTGELFF
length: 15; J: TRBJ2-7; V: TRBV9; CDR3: CASSVGLAASYEQYF
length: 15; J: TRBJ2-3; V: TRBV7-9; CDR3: CASSDISGSTDTQYF
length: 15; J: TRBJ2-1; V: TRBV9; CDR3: CASSPSGGVYNEQFF
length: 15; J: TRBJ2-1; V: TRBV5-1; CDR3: CASNPAGLAGNEQFF
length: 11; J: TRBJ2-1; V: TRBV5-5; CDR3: CASSFSREQFF
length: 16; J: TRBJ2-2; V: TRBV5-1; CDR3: CASSEAGTGGTGELFF
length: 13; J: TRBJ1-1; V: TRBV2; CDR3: CASSVGGITEAFF
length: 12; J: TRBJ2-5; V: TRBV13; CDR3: CASRNDGETQYF
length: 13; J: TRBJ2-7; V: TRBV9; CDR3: CASSLHLTGEQYF
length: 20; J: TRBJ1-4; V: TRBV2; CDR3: CASRPSNRGPLIATNEKLFF
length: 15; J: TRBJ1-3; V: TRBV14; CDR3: CASSQGGQAGNTIYF
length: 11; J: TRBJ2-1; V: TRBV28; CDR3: CASSIAGGALF
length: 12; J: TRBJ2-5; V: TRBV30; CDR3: CAWSGGEETQYF
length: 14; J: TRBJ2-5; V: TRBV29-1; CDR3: CSVGAAGGGETQYF
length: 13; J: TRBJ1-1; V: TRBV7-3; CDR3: CASSLSWNTEAFF
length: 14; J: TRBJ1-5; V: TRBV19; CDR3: CASSSDRVRLAQHF
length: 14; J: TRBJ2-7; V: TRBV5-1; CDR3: CASWTGTSGYEQYF
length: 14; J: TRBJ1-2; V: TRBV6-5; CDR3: CASSYDRGGLGYTF
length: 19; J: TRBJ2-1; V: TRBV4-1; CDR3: CASSQDPGAGGPSYNEQFF